This TCR beta chain was documented in a study of T cells after posttransplantation cyclophosphamide. Study-wide findings and caveats: Recipient CMV seropositivity and CMV reactivation strongly tracked TRB clonality. Blood and skin or GI T cell repertoires showed limited TRB overlap. Later post-transplant blood repertoires were often dominated by donor CD8+ memory clones.

Profiled with immunoSEQ multiplex PCR; TCRdb holds only in-frame clones, not every one. The data show 34,000 or so clones, with none appearing a single time. Ten or more counts support this clone. Its antigen remains unidentified. V was clipped by 5 bases and J by 2 bases, with 15 bases between them. The CDR3 spans 14 residues. Germline loops: CDR1 SQVTM, CDR2 ANQGSEA. The V and J genes are TRBV29-1 and TRBJ1-1; perhaps TRBD1 as D (5 bases). The receptor was isolated from a woman in her forties or fifties in good health and a related stem cell transplant donor. The source material was PBMCs. The CDR3 bases are TGCAGCGTTTTAAGGGGACTCACCAACACTGAAGCTTTCTTT. It specifies CSVLRGLTNTEAFF.